The rows below give T cell receptor beta chains drawn from one sample of a study of shared clonotypes between healthy human individuals. Repertoires were generated with immunoSEQ multiplex PCR, while TCRdb's copy carries only in-frame clones and drops some. Counted here are millions of clones, approximately 95% occurring once; the ten biggest clones make up 0.13%. Sequenced material: naive CD4+ T cells sorted from blood. The receptors derive from a young man in good health. CDR3s include the opening cysteine and the closing phenylalanine or tryptophan. The D gene is left open where the match is weak. Clone size is stated in some rows and not others, as once, few, many or a class when expanded.

J gene: TRBJ2-1; D gene: TRBD2; V gene: TRBV6-5; clone size: NA; CDR3 DNA: TGTGCCAGCAGGCCCGGGGGGGATCCTTGGTTCTTC; CDR3 protein: CASRPGGDPWFF
J gene: TRBJ1-2; D gene: NA; V gene: TRBV29-1; clone size: NA; CDR3 DNA: TGCAGCGTTGAACGGACGTTGGAGGGCTACACCTTC; CDR3 protein: CSVERTLEGYTF
J gene: TRBJ2-7; D gene: NA; V gene: TRBV29-1; clone size: NA; CDR3 DNA: TGCAGCGTTGCATCCCAAATTACCTACGAGCAGTACTTC; CDR3 protein: CSVASQITYEQYF
J gene: TRBJ2-7; D gene: NA; V gene: TRBV6-5; clone size: NA; CDR3 DNA: TGTGCCAGCAGCCCAGGGTCCTTAAACGAGCAGTACTTC; CDR3 protein: CASSPGSLNEQYF
J gene: TRBJ2-7; D gene: NA; V gene: TRBV7-3; clone size: NA; CDR3 DNA: TGTGCCAGCAGCTTATCTCCCGGCTACGAGCAGTACTTC; CDR3 protein: CASSLSPGYEQYF
J gene: TRBJ1-5; D gene: TRBD1; V gene: TRBV19; clone size: NA; CDR3 DNA: TGTGCCACCCGACAGGGTAGGCAGCCCCAGCATTTT; CDR3 protein: CATRQGRQPQHF
J gene: TRBJ2-2; D gene: NA; V gene: TRBV5-1; clone size: once; CDR3 DNA: TGCGCCAGCAGCTTGCTCAGTCAGGTCGCGAACACCGGGGAGCTGTTTTTT; CDR3 protein: CASSLLSQVANTGELFF
J gene: TRBJ2-1; D gene: NA; V gene: TRBV7-2; clone size: NA; CDR3 DNA: TGTGCCAGCAGCTTACCGGAACTCCATGAGCAGTTCTTC; CDR3 protein: CASSLPELHEQFF
J gene: TRBJ2-3; D gene: TRBD2; V gene: TRBV7-2; clone size: NA; CDR3 DNA: TGTGCCAGCAGTTCTCTCACCCGGACTAGCGGGAGGGCAGATACGCAGTATTTT; CDR3 protein: CASSSLTRTSGRADTQYF
J gene: TRBJ1-5; D gene: TRBD1; V gene: TRBV18; clone size: NA; CDR3 DNA: TGTGCCAGCTCGCCCGGGGGACAGCTTAATCAGCCCCAGCATTTT; CDR3 protein: CASSPGGQLNQPQHF
J gene: TRBJ1-4; D gene: TRBD1; V gene: TRBV4-1; clone size: once; CDR3 DNA: TGCGCCAGCAGCCAAGGGCAGGGGGCAACTAATGAAAAACTGTTTTTT; CDR3 protein: CASSQGQGATNEKLFF
J gene: TRBJ2-1; D gene: TRBD2; V gene: TRBV6-1; clone size: NA; CDR3 DNA: TGTGCCAGCAGTGCCCGGGAGGACAATGAGCAGTTCTTC; CDR3 protein: CASSAREDNEQFF
J gene: TRBJ2-1; D gene: NA; V gene: TRBV6-5; clone size: NA; CDR3 DNA: TGTGCCAGCAGTTACTCGATGACTGAAAGCAATGAGCAGTTCTTC; CDR3 protein: CASSYSMTESNEQFF
J gene: TRBJ2-3; D gene: TRBD2; V gene: TRBV2; clone size: NA; CDR3 DNA: TGTGCCAGCAGTTTACTAGCGATCCGCACAGATACGCAGTATTTT; CDR3 protein: CASSLLAIRTDTQYF
J gene: TRBJ2-3; D gene: TRBD1; V gene: TRBV5-1; clone size: NA; CDR3 DNA: TGCGCCAGCAGCTTGGGACAGGGGATGAGCACAGATACGCAGTATTTT; CDR3 protein: CASSLGQGMSTDTQYF
J gene: TRBJ2-7; D gene: NA; V gene: TRBV5-1; clone size: NA; CDR3 DNA: TGCGCCAGCAGCTTGCAGAGCTCCTACGAGCAGTACTTC; CDR3 protein: CASSLQSSYEQYF
J gene: TRBJ2-7; D gene: TRBD2; V gene: TRBV7-2; clone size: once; CDR3 DNA: TGTGCCAGCAGCCTAGAGGCGCTAGCGGCCTCCTACGAGCAGTACTTC; CDR3 protein: CASSLEALAASYEQYF
J gene: TRBJ2-2; D gene: NA; V gene: TRBV4-1; clone size: NA; CDR3 DNA: TGCGCCAGCAGCCAAGCGAGGGCCTCCCCCGGGGAGCTGTTTTTT; CDR3 protein: CASSQARASPGELFF
J gene: TRBJ1-2; D gene: NA; V gene: TRBV19; clone size: NA; CDR3 DNA: TGTGCCAGTAGTAAACGGGGAACAATTGATGGCTACACCTTC; CDR3 protein: CASSKRGTIDGYTF
J gene: TRBJ1-1; D gene: TRBD1; V gene: TRBV5-1; clone size: NA; CDR3 DNA: TGCGCCAGCAGCCCGGACAGGGGAGGGAAAGCTTTCTTT; CDR3 protein: CASSPDRGGKAFF
J gene: TRBJ2-5; D gene: TRBD1; V gene: TRBV27; clone size: once; CDR3 DNA: TGTGCCAGCAGGTTGGGGACAGGGATTGGGGGGACCCAGTACTTC; CDR3 protein: CASRLGTGIGGTQYF
J gene: TRBJ1-4; D gene: NA; V gene: TRBV5-4; clone size: NA; CDR3 DNA: TGTGCCAGCAGCTTGTCCCCGGGGGCAGGGGAAAAACTGTTTTTT; CDR3 protein: CASSLSPGAGEKLFF
J gene: TRBJ1-5; D gene: NA; V gene: TRBV2; clone size: few; CDR3 DNA: TGTGCCAGCAGGGGCAGGGAATGGCAGCCCCAGCATTTT; CDR3 protein: CASRGREWQPQHF
J gene: TRBJ2-1; D gene: NA; V gene: TRBV18; clone size: NA; CDR3 DNA: TGTGCCAGCTCACCGGGACTTAACAATGAGCAGTTCTTC; CDR3 protein: CASSPGLNNEQFF
J gene: TRBJ1-5; D gene: TRBD1; V gene: TRBV5-1; clone size: NA; CDR3 DNA: TGCGCCAGCAGCCTGGGACAGGGGGCCCGTCAGCCCCAGCATTTT; CDR3 protein: CASSLGQGARQPQHF
J gene: TRBJ1-1; D gene: NA; V gene: TRBV6-5; clone size: NA; CDR3 DNA: TGTGCCAGCAGACCTGCGGGTGGGAACACTGAAGCTTTCTTT; CDR3 protein: CASRPAGGNTEAFF
J gene: TRBJ1-2; D gene: TRBD1; V gene: TRBV27; clone size: NA; CDR3 DNA: TGTGCCAGCCGTAACAGGGGAGTAGGTGGCTACACCTTC; CDR3 protein: CASRNRGVGGYTF
J gene: TRBJ1-1; D gene: NA; V gene: TRBV10-1; clone size: NA; CDR3 DNA: TGCGCCAGCAGATTGGATCAGAACACTGAAGCTTTCTTT; CDR3 protein: CASRLDQNTEAFF
J gene: TRBJ2-1; D gene: NA; V gene: TRBV7-3; clone size: NA; CDR3 DNA: TGTGCCAGCAGCTTCCGGGACGGGAACAATGAGCAGTTCTTC; CDR3 protein: CASSFRDGNNEQFF
J gene: TRBJ2-7; D gene: TRBD2; V gene: TRBV11-2; clone size: once; CDR3 DNA: TGTGCCAGCAGCCGAGCGACAGGGTTTATGGCGGGAGGGTCCTACGAGCAGTACTTC; CDR3 protein: CASSRATGFMAGGSYEQYF
J gene: TRBJ2-7; D gene: TRBD1; V gene: TRBV11-2; clone size: NA; CDR3 DNA: TGTGCCAGCAGCTTGGACAGGCTTTCCTCCTACGAGCAGTACTTC; CDR3 protein: CASSLDRLSSYEQYF
J gene: TRBJ1-6; D gene: NA; V gene: TRBV6-5; clone size: NA; CDR3 DNA: TGTGCCAGCAGGGACAGAGATAATTCACCCCTCCACTTT; CDR3 protein: CASRDRDNSPLHF
J gene: TRBJ2-5; D gene: NA; V gene: TRBV18; clone size: NA; CDR3 DNA: TGTGCCAGCTCACCACCGAGGGTTTCGGGAGAGACCCAGTACTTC; CDR3 protein: CASSPPRVSGETQYF
J gene: TRBJ2-5; D gene: NA; V gene: TRBV5-6; clone size: NA; CDR3 DNA: TGTGCCAGCAGCTTTCTTAGGGAGACCCAGTACTTC; CDR3 protein: CASSFLRETQYF
J gene: TRBJ2-2; D gene: TRBD1; V gene: TRBV10-1; clone size: NA; CDR3 DNA: TGCGCCAGCAGTGAGAGGGGACAGGGAAACACCGGGGAGCTGTTTTTT; CDR3 protein: CASSERGQGNTGELFF
J gene: TRBJ1-3; D gene: TRBD1; V gene: TRBV6-1; clone size: NA; CDR3 DNA: TGTGCCAGCAGTCCGGACAGGGGGCCTGGAAACACCATATATTTT; CDR3 protein: CASSPDRGPGNTIYF
J gene: TRBJ2-5; D gene: NA; V gene: TRBV4-3; clone size: NA; CDR3 DNA: TGCGCCAGCAGCCAAGGCGGAGCGCAAAGGGGAGAGACCCAGTACTTC; CDR3 protein: CASSQGGAQRGETQYF
J gene: TRBJ2-7; D gene: TRBD1; V gene: TRBV5-1; clone size: NA; CDR3 DNA: TGCGCCAGCAGCTTGGCCGGGACAGCTTCCTACGAGCAGTACTTC; CDR3 protein: CASSLAGTASYEQYF
J gene: TRBJ1-1; D gene: NA; V gene: TRBV5-4; clone size: NA; CDR3 DNA: TGTGCCAGCAGCTTTAACCAGGGGCGAACTGAAGCTTTCTTT; CDR3 protein: CASSFNQGRTEAFF
J gene: TRBJ1-5; D gene: TRBD1; V gene: TRBV19; clone size: NA; CDR3 DNA: TGTGCCAGTAGTGCCCTGGCGGGACAGACTACCAATCAGCCCCAGCATTTT; CDR3 protein: CASSALAGQTTNQPQHF
J gene: TRBJ2-7; D gene: NA; V gene: TRBV5-5; clone size: NA; CDR3 DNA: TGTGCCAGCAGCTTGGGGGGACTGAGCTCCTACGAGCAGTACTTC; CDR3 protein: CASSLGGLSSYEQYF
J gene: TRBJ1-1; D gene: TRBD1; V gene: TRBV28; clone size: NA; CDR3 DNA: TGTGCCAGCCGGTGGACAGGGCCTGAAGCTTTCTTT; CDR3 protein: CASRWTGPEAFF
J gene: TRBJ1-1; D gene: NA; V gene: TRBV19; clone size: NA; CDR3 DNA: TGTGCCAGTAGTCCTGGGGCCCGTAGGAACACTGAAGCTTTCTTT; CDR3 protein: CASSPGARRNTEAFF
J gene: TRBJ2-1; D gene: TRBD2; V gene: TRBV7-7; clone size: NA; CDR3 DNA: TGTGCTAGCAGCCTTGGGACTAGCGGGTACAATGAGCAGTTCTTC; CDR3 protein: CASSLGTSGYNEQFF
J gene: TRBJ2-3; D gene: NA; V gene: TRBV19; clone size: NA; CDR3 DNA: TGTGCCAGTAGTATCCTTATCCCGGATACGCAGTATTTT; CDR3 protein: CASSILIPDTQYF
J gene: TRBJ2-4; D gene: TRBD2; V gene: TRBV30; clone size: NA; CDR3 DNA: TGTGCCTGGAGTCACCCGGGACTAGCGCTAGCCAAAAACATTCAGTACTTC; CDR3 protein: CAWSHPGLALAKNIQYF
J gene: TRBJ1-2; D gene: TRBD1; V gene: TRBV30; clone size: NA; CDR3 DNA: TGTGCCTGGAGTGTACCCGGGACAGTAGCTAACTATGGCTACACCTTC; CDR3 protein: CAWSVPGTVANYGYTF
J gene: TRBJ1-5; D gene: NA; V gene: TRBV5-1; clone size: few; CDR3 DNA: TGCGCCAGCAGCTTGGCGGGGGTTAGCAATCAGCCCCAGCATTTT; CDR3 protein: CASSLAGVSNQPQHF
J gene: TRBJ2-1; D gene: TRBD2; V gene: TRBV29-1; clone size: once; CDR3 DNA: TGCAGCGTTGCAGTTCTAGCGGGGGGAGGGGAGCAGTTCTTC; CDR3 protein: CSVAVLAGGGEQFF
J gene: TRBJ1-5; D gene: TRBD1; V gene: TRBV6-6; clone size: once; CDR3 DNA: TGTGCGGGAGGAGACAACCAGGGGGCTCTCAATCAGCCCCAGCATTTT; CDR3 protein: CAGGDNQGALNQPQHF
J gene: TRBJ2-3; D gene: TRBD2; V gene: TRBV4-3; clone size: NA; CDR3 DNA: TGCGCCAGCAGCCAAGAAAGGCCTAGCGGGAGGGGCGATACGCAGTATTTT; CDR3 protein: CASSQERPSGRGDTQYF
J gene: TRBJ2-3; D gene: NA; V gene: TRBV11-2; clone size: NA; CDR3 DNA: TGTGCCAGCAGCTTAGATTTAGCCACCTCGATATATACGCAGTATTTT; CDR3 protein: CASSLDLATSIYTQYF
J gene: TRBJ1-5; D gene: NA; V gene: TRBV7-2; clone size: NA; CDR3 DNA: TGTGCCAGCAGCTTAGCTCAGGGAATGATCCAGCATTTT; CDR3 protein: CASSLAQGMIQHF
J gene: TRBJ1-2; D gene: TRBD1; V gene: TRBV5-6; clone size: NA; CDR3 DNA: TGTGCCAGCAGCTCAGGGACAGGGGATGGCTACACCTTC; CDR3 protein: CASSSGTGDGYTF
J gene: TRBJ2-1; D gene: NA; V gene: TRBV11-3; clone size: NA; CDR3 DNA: TGTGCCAGCGGTTTATCGGGGAATGAGCAGTTCTTC; CDR3 protein: CASGLSGNEQFF
J gene: TRBJ1-2; D gene: NA; V gene: TRBV2; clone size: NA; CDR3 DNA: TGTGCCAGCAGTGAAGTTCGCTACACCTTC; CDR3 protein: CASSEVRYTF
J gene: TRBJ1-1; D gene: NA; V gene: TRBV5-1; clone size: NA; CDR3 DNA: TGCGCCAGCAGTTCACAAACCATGAACACTGAAGCTTTCTTT; CDR3 protein: CASSSQTMNTEAFF
J gene: TRBJ2-3; D gene: NA; V gene: TRBV10-3; clone size: NA; CDR3 DNA: TGTGCCATCAGTGAGTCGGTCAGCCACACAGATACGCAGTATTTT; CDR3 protein: CAISESVSHTDTQYF